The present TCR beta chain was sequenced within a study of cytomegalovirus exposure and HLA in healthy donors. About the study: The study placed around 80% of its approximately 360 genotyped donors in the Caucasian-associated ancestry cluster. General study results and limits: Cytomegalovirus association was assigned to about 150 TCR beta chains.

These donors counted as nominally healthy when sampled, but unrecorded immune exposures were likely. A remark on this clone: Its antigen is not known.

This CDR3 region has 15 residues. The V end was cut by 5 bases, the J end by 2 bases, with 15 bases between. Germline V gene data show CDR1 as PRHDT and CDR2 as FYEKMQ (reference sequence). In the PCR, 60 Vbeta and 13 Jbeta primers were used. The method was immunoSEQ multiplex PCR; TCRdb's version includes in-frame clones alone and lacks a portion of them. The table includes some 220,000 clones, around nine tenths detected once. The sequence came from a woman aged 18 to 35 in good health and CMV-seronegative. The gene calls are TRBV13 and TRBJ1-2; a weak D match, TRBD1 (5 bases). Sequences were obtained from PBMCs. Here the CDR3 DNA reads TGTGCCAGCAGCCCCCCGTTGTCAGGGAACTATGGCTACACCTTC. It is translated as CASSPPLSGNYGYTF.